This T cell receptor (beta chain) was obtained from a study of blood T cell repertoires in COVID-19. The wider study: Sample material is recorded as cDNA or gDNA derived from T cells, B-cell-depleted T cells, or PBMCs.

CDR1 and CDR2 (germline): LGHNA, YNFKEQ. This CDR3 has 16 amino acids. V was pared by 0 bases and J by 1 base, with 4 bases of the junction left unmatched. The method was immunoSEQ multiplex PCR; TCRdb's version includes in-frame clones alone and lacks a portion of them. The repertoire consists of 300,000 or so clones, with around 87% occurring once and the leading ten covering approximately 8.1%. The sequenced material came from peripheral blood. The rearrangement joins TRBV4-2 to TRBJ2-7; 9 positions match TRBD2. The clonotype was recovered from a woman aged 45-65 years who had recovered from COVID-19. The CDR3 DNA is TGTGCCAGCAGCCAAGATAGGCTAGCGGGATCCTACGAGCAGTACTTC. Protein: CASSQDRLAGSYEQYF.